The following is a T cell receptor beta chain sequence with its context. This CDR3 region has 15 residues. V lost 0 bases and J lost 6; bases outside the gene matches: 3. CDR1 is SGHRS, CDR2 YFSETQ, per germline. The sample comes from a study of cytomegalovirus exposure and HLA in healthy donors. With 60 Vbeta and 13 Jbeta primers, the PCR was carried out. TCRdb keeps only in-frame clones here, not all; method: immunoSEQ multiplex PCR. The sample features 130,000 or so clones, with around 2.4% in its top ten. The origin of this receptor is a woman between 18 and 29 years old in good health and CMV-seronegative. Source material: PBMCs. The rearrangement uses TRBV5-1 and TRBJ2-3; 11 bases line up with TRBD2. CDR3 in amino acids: CASSLVTSGTDTQYF. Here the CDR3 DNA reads TGCGCCAGCAGCTTGGTGACTAGCGGGACTGATACGCAGTATTTT.